This T cell receptor beta chain was sequenced in a study of neurological immune-mediated disorders. TCRdb reprocessed the 5' RACE reads with MiXCR, giving one entry per CDR3 protein. The table includes approximately 65,000 distinct CDR3 sequences, 4.1% detected once. This clonotype was observed at least ten times. This CDR3 has 14 residues. V lost 2 bases to trimming and J lost 7 bases, with 12 bases between them. Germline CDR1 reads SEHNR; CDR2 reads FQNEAQ (reference sequence). Sequencing was carried out using PBMCs. The chain employs TRBV7-9 and TRBJ1-3; D call uncertain. The source of this sequence is a man aged 50 or older with multiple sclerosis. CDR3: CASSLSAHGNTIYF. DNA for the CDR3: TGTGCCAGCAGCTTATCAGCGCACGGTAACACCATATATTTT.